The 14 T cell receptor beta chains below come from one sample, sequenced in a study of PD-1 blockade in mismatch repair-deficient tumors. Using immunoSEQ multiplex PCR, the repertoire was profiled, and TCRdb retains in-frame clones only, with some absent. Of approximately 79,000 clones in the sample, roughly 80% are singletons; the top ten hold over 4.5%. Sequenced material: peripheral blood, taken 44 weeks after starting pembrolizumab. The receptors were sampled from an adult with mismatch repair-deficient cancer.

The chain carries TRBV5-6 and TRBJ2-1; 10 positions agree with TRBD2. The V gene's germline CDR1 is SGHDT and CDR2 YYEEEE. The V segment lost 0 bases and the J segment 6 bases; nucleotides outside the gene matches: 9. CDR3 length equals 17 residues. The CDR3 spells CASSLVPSSGSRNEQFF. Here the CDR3 DNA reads TGTGCCAGCAGCTTGGTCCCTTCTAGCGGGAGTCGCAATGAGCAGTTCTTC.

The CDR3 is CASSLEGVDGYTF. CDR3 DNA: TGCGCCAGCAGCTTGGAAGGTGTAGATGGCTACACCTTC. The chain employs TRBV5-1 and TRBJ1-2, with D hard to call. The CDR3 is made up of 13 amino acids. V was clipped by 0 bases and J by 6 bases, with 9 bases between them. The germline V gene encodes CDR1 SGHRS and CDR2 YFSETQ. Variable domain in full (rest from reference TRBV5-1 and TRBJ1-2): KAGVTQTPRYLIKTRGQQVTLSCSPISGHRSVSWYQQTPGQGLQFLFEYFSETQRNKGNFPGRFSGRQFSNSRSEMNVSTLELGDSALYLCASSLEGVDGYTFGSGTRLTVV.

The CDR3 here is CASSEVRGRGTGELFF. DNA of the CDR3: TGTGCCAGCAGTGAAGTAAGGGGGCGGGGCACCGGGGAGCTGTTTTTT. The chain employs TRBV6-1 and TRBJ2-2; D possibly corresponds to TRBD1 (7 bases). This CDR3 is 16 amino acids long. CDR1 and CDR2 from the germline V gene are MNHNS and SASEGT. V was clipped by 1 base and J by 4 bases, with 13 bases between them.

This rearrangement joins TRBV4-3 to TRBJ1-5; no reliable D call. The CDR3 contains 14 residues. Germline lookup yields CDR1 LGHNA and CDR2 YSLEER. V lost 1 base and J lost 7, with 11 bases in between. CDR3 sequence: CASSQVQVSQPQHF. In nucleotides, the CDR3 is TGCGCCAGCAGCCAAGTTCAGGTCTCACAGCCCCAGCATTTT.

The V and J genes are TRBV5-8 and TRBJ2-4, with D unclear. This CDR3 has 14 residues. The germline gives CDR1 SGHTS, CDR2 YDEGEE. With 4 bases removed from V and 4 bases from J, the gap between germline ends came to 12 bases. Written as DNA, the CDR3 is TGTGCCAGCAGCCCACGACGGCTAAAAAACATTCAGTACTTC. Translated: CASSPRRLKNIQYF.

V is TRBV9 and J is TRBJ2-3; the D is unclear. The V gene lost 2 bases and the J gene lost 4 bases, with 5 bases spanning the gap. The CDR3 is 12 residues long. Germline V gives CDR1 SGDLS, CDR2 YYNGEE. The CDR3 nucleotides are TGTGCCAGCAGCGTTACCCCAGATACGCAGTATTTT. Translation gives CASSVTPDTQYF.

Here the CDR3 DNA reads TGTGCCAGCAGTGAACGGAACAGGGGCGTAGGTCAGCCCCAGCATTTT. Its protein is CASSERNRGVGQPQHF. This chain joins TRBV6-1 and TRBJ1-5; TRBD1 agrees at 7 bases. Germline values: CDR1 MNHNS, CDR2 SASEGT. This CDR3 has 16 residues. Trimming cost V 2 bases and J 6 bases; bases outside gene matches: 10.

The chain carries TRBV7-2 and TRBJ2-5; D may be TRBD1 or TRBD2 (6 bases each). V was clipped by 4 bases and J by 4 bases, with 13 bases between them. CDR1 SGHTA and CDR2 FQGNSA come from the germline V gene. The CDR3 contains 14 residues. CDR3: CASSSWGAGETQYF. For the CDR3, the DNA is TGTGCCAGCAGCTCGTGGGGGGCTGGAGAGACCCAGTACTTC.

The chain couples TRBV28 to TRBJ2-7; 8 nucleotides match TRBD2. The trim removed 1 base at V and 2 bases at J, leaving 4 bases unmatched. This CDR3 contains 15 residues. Germline CDR1 is MDHEN and CDR2 is SYDVKM. The CDR3 here is CASSLLSGGAYEQYF. CDR3 nucleotides: TGTGCCAGCAGTTTATTATCCGGGGGGGCCTACGAGCAGTACTTC. The whole variable domain, filled in from reference TRBV28 and TRBJ2-7, reads DVKVTQSSRYLVKRTGEKVFLECVQDMDHENMFWYRQDPGLGLRLIYFSYDVKMKEKGDIPEGYSVSREKKERFSLILESASTNQTSMYLCASSLLSGGAYEQYFGPGTRLTVT.

The V gene is TRBV5-4, the J gene TRBJ1-2; possible D gene TRBD1, 5 bases. The CDR3 extends over 13 amino acids. The V end was cut by 0 bases, the J end by 4 bases, with 7 bases between. Looked up from germline, CDR1 is SGHNT and CDR2 is YYREEE (reference sequence). Here the CDR3 reads CASSLAGTYGYTF. CDR3 DNA: TGTGCCAGCAGCTTGGCAGGGACCTATGGCTACACCTTC.

J is TRBJ1-5 and V is TRBV2, with 10 bases aligning to TRBD1. Germline-derived CDR1 and CDR2 are SNHLY and FYNNEI. V was clipped by 6 bases and J by 7 bases; unmatched bases: 6. This CDR3 has 14 residues. This CDR3 reads CASRETGGGQPQHF. CDR3 DNA sequence: TGTGCCAGCAGGGAGACAGGGGGCGGGCAGCCCCAGCATTTT. The variable domain in full, with the rest retrieved from reference TRBV2 and TRBJ1-5, is EPEVTQTPSHQVTQMGQEVILRCVPISNHLYFYWYRQILGQKVEFLVSFYNNEISEKSEIFDDQFSVERPDGSNFTLKIRSTKLEDSAMYFCASRETGGGQPQHFGDGTRLSIL.

As for this clone: Since a far larger clone is one base different, this is likely a read error. The identical CDR3 is also encoded by other nucleotide sequences in the sample. The V and J genes are TRBV5-6 and TRBJ2-7; 11 nucleotides align to TRBD2. This CDR3 has 14 residues. Trimming at V came to 2 bases and at J to 4 bases, leaving 2 bases not matched to a gene. Germline CDR1 SGHDT, CDR2 YYEEEE. CDR3 in DNA: TGTGCCAGCAGCTTCGGGACTAGCGGTTACGAGCAGTACTTC. This codes for CASSFGTSGYEQYF.

This clone was observed a few times. The CDR3 loop is CASSLGLAGGETQYF. CDR3 in DNA: TGTGCCAGCAGCTTGGGACTAGCGGGAGGGGAGACCCAGTACTTC. The V call is TRBV7-2, the J call TRBJ2-5; 16 bases align to TRBD2. The CDR3 totals 15 residues. Per the germline V gene, CDR1 is SGHTA and CDR2 is FQGNSA. The V and J ends lost 3 bases and 5 bases, in that order; junction bases with no gene match: 0.

The rearrangement links TRBV5-4 to TRBJ2-5; 10 nucleotides line up with TRBD2. Germline V gene data show CDR1 as SGHNT and CDR2 as YYREEE (reference sequence). The CDR3 covers 15 residues. V was pared by 3 bases and J by 1 base, with 3 bases of the junction left unmatched. In DNA form, the CDR3 reads TGTGCCAGCAGCTCGGGACTAGCGTCCCAAGAGACCCAGTACTTC. Protein product: CASSSGLASQETQYF.